The entry below gives a single T cell receptor beta chain sequence along with its context. Antigen: not known. Trimming removed 0 bases at V and 1 base at J, with 10 bases between. The germline gives CDR1 SGHRS, CDR2 YFSETQ. The CDR3 contains 15 residues. This record belongs to a study of T cell responses to AZD1222 COVID-19 vaccine. The table came from immunoSEQ multiplex PCR; TCRdb's copy has only in-frame clones and leaves some out. The sample includes 140,000 to 150,000 clones, 75% to 90% of them seen just once. Study conclusions and caveats: Mostly white British, mostly female donors; authors suggested clonal diversity may be underestimated. The span of vaccine-associated CD4 TCRs extended across spike, with dominance at 160-218 and 743-854. A reported finding is that nearly half of spike-specific TCRs target unmutated variant regions.

The TCR sequence derives from an adult in good health. The chain recombines TRBV5-1 with TRBJ1-2; D call uncertain. The specimen was peripheral blood, collected on day 0 of MenACWY control vaccination. As DNA, the CDR3 is TGCGCCAGCAGCTTGGAAGGAGCGAGTAACTATGGCTACACCTTC. It encodes CASSLEGASNYGYTF. The whole variable domain, filled in from reference TRBV5-1 and TRBJ1-2, reads KAGVTQTPRYLIKTRGQQVTLSCSPISGHRSVSWYQQTPGQGLQFLFEYFSETQRNKGNFPGRFSGRQFSNSRSEMNVSTLELGDSALYLCASSLEGASNYGYTFGSGTRLTVV.